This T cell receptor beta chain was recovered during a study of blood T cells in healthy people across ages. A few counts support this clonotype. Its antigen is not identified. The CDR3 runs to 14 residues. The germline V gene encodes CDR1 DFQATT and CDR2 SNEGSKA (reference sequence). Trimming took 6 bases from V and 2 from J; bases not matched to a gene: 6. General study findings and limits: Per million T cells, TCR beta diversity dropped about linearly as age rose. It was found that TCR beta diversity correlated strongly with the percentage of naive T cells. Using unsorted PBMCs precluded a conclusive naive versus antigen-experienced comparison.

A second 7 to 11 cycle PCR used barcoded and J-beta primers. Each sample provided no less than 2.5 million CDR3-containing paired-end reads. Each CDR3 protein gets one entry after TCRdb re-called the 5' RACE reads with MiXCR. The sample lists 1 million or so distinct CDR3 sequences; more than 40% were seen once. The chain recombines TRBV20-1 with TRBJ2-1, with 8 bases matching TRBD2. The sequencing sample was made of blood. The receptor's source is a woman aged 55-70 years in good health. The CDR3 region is CSAPRGGAYNEQFF. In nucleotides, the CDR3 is TGCAGTGCCCCTCGGGGGGGCGCCTACAATGAGCAGTTCTTC.